Presented here are 4 T cell receptor beta chains from one specimen sequenced in a study of cytomegalovirus exposure and HLA in healthy donors. 13 Jbeta primers and 60 Vbeta primers were used for the PCR. TCRdb's copy holds only in-frame clones and misses some; the assay was immunoSEQ multiplex PCR. The profile shows approximately 160,000 clones, 80% to 85% of them singletons. Material for sequencing was PBMCs. Receptors originate from a girl aged 2-9 years in good health and CMV-seropositive.

The J gene is TRBJ2-3, the V gene TRBV30, with 8 bases matching TRBD2. The length of the CDR3 is 14 residues. Germline trimming cut 7 bases from V and 4 bases from J; bases unmatched to any gene: 10. The germline gives CDR1 GTSNPN, CDR2 SVGIG (reference sequence). The CDR3 region is CAFSPGGGPDTQYF. The CDR3 DNA reads as TGTGCCTTCTCTCCCGGCGGGGGGCCAGATACGCAGTATTTT.

Remarks on this clone: The junction shows a germline mismatch at one end, possibly a read error. The chain couples TRBV13 to TRBJ1-5, with D unclear. Germline V gene data show CDR1 as PRHDT and CDR2 as FYEKMQ (reference sequence). CDR3 size: 8 residues. CDR3 nucleotides: TGTGCCAGCAGCTTCTACCCTTTT. Protein: CASSFYPF.

The chain links TRBV29-1 to TRBJ1-6; a possible D gene is TRBD1 (6 bases). Germline V gene sequence: CDR1 SQVTM, CDR2 ANQGSEA. Trimming removed 4 bases from V and 7 bases from J, with 14 bases in between. This CDR3 has 14 residues. The CDR3 is CSVVTGTPNSPLHF. The CDR3 DNA follows: TGCAGCGTTGTGACCGGGACACCGAATTCACCCCTCCACTTT.

Only one count was recorded for this clone. This chain joins TRBV7-2 and TRBJ2-5; the D gene is possibly TRBD2 (5 bases). Trimming took off 5 bases at V and 4 bases at J, with 23 bases between the two ends. The CDR3 covers 17 residues. Germline V gene lookup returns CDR1 SGHTA and CDR2 FQGNSA. The CDR3 reads CASSPVEGVSVSETQYF. CDR3 bases: TGTGCCAGCAGCCCGGTCGAGGGCGTTTCGGTATCAGAGACCCAGTACTTC.